This T cell receptor beta chain is drawn from a study of blood T cell repertoires in COVID-19 (dated by TCRdb to about 2020). Regarding the research as a whole: Samples from collaborators originated in the United States, Italy and Spain and spanned both the acute and convalescent phases of COVID-19. The samples were drawn from two sources: the first 160 participants of the ongoing ImmuneRACE study, and 1,200 or so subjects contributed by 6 global collaborators. HLA class I and class II types, where available, came from metadata supplied by the sample provider rather than from assay-based typing. The prospective study material was composed of cDNA or gDNA derived from T cells, B-cell-depleted T cells, or PBMCs. The repertoires were released in a freely available public database intended as a resource for research on the immune response to SARS-CoV-2. The sample metadata nearly always contained a de-identified subject ID, COVID-19 status, age in years and sex. The dataset comprised deeply sampled blood TCRbeta repertoires from subjects exposed to, actively infected with, or recovered from COVID-19. Study-level results and caveats: The quantity of clinical and demographic metadata differed by source and by participant and was supplied without curation.

Comment on this clone: No antigen is known for it. Nothing much larger sits one base from this clone, and base qualities are not available.

From a lookup of the germline V gene, CDR1 and CDR2 are SGHNT and YENEEA. The CDR3 starts with the cysteine, ends with the phenylalanine, and has 16 residues. Here the CDR3 DNA is all that survives: 48 bases in frame from base 1. Deletion took 4 bases off V and 0 bases off J, with a span of 13 bases between the germline ends. Participants in the prospective study were enrolled through a virtual design, were aged roughly 18 to 100 years, and lived in 24 United States geographic areas. Cohort assignment in the prospective study relied on participant-reported clinical history from a screening survey and a study questionnaire. Recovered participants in ImmuneRACE Cohort 3 were defined as having two consecutive negative NP/OP PCR tests, clearance from a healthcare professional, or resolution of symptoms. In the prospective study, whole blood, serum and a nasopharyngeal or oropharyngeal swab were collected from each participant by mobile phlebotomists. Participants in the prospective study had the option to provide additional blood draws and questionnaires over an approximately 2-month period. Prospective study blood samples were shipped either frozen or at room temperature before DNA extraction.

The immunoSEQ Assay, a bias-controlled multiplex PCR, was used to amplify TCRbeta CDR3 regions from genomic DNA. Per the authors' processing: Nucleated cell counts per sample were estimated from amplification of reference gene primers within the assay. To quantify the absolute abundance of each unique TCRbeta CDR3 rearrangement, sequence reads were collapsed and filtered. For each sample, productive Simpson clonality was calculated as the square root of Simpson's diversity index across productive rearrangements. TCRdb took this table from immuneACCESS and kept in-frame rearrangements with V and J called. Such tables lack part of the clones; where checked against another copy, unresolved V genes explain under half of the gap, and the rest is unexplained. The DNA was the basis for D and trimming; V, J and clone size are from that table. For this sample there are about 270,000 clones; about 87% appear just once. The ten largest clones represent around 3% of the sample.

The receptor was isolated from a woman in her forties or fifties who had recovered from COVID-19. The chain is encoded by TRBV11-3 joined to TRBJ1-3, with TRBD1 tentatively as D gene (5 bases match). The sequencing input was PBMCs or T cells enriched from blood (not recorded which). The DNA reads TGTGCCAGCAGCTCAGCGCGGGGCTTCTCTGGAAACACCATATATTTT. Translation gives CASSSARGFSGNTIYF.